What follows are 10 T cell receptor beta chains derived from one specimen sequenced in a study of regulatory T cells in long-lasting Graves disease. Sample time point: newly diagnosed GD, antithyroid drugs for less than 3 months. Extracted RNA from PBMCs served as the source of the TCR library. The authors built TCR beta libraries using iRepertoire HTBI primers and Arm-PCR of CDR3 regions. MiXCR was run by TCRdb on the multiplex PCR reads, yielding one entry per CDR3 protein. The sample contains hundreds of thousands of distinct CDR3 sequences, more than 15% of which appear only once. Source: peripheral blood mononuclear cells (PBMCs), taken at new diagnosis, from a patient treated with antithyroid drugs. The receptors here all came from a female donor with Graves disease.

This clonotype appeared a few times. V usage is TRBV30 and J usage is TRBJ2-1; TRBD2 aligns across 14 bases. Trimming took 2 bases from V and 0 from J; bases not matched to a gene: 9. The CDR3 is 19 amino acids. Germline CDR1 reads GTSNPN; CDR2 reads SVGIG (reference sequence). DNA for the CDR3: TGTGCCTGGAGTCCGGGACTAGCGGGAGTTAGGAGCTCCTACAATGAGCAGTTCTTC. Protein product: CAWSPGLAGVRSSYNEQFF.

This clonotype is medium-sized within its sample. The chain joins TRBV4-2 to TRBJ2-1; D not certain. The CDR3 spans 10 residues. Germline V CDR1 and CDR2: LGHNA, YNFKEQ. Trimming took off 8 bases at V and 9 bases at J, with 8 bases between the two ends. The chain's CDR3 is CASGFSEQFF. The CDR3 DNA follows: TGTGCCAGCGGCTTCTCTGAGCAGTTCTTC.

This clonotype was picked up many times. The CDR3 nucleotides are TGTGCCAGCAGACTCCTGGGACAGGGTGCTTACGAGCAGTACTTC. It specifies CASRLLGQGAYEQYF. The chain combines TRBV27 with TRBJ2-7, with 9 bases lining up with TRBD1. Trimming at V came to 6 bases and at J to 4 bases, leaving 10 bases not matched to a gene. The CDR3 loop spans 15 amino acids. CDR1 is MNHEY and CDR2 is SMNVEV in the germline V gene (reference sequence).

This clonotype has only a few counts. The germline gene is not matched at one end of the junction; a read error may be the cause. This chain connects TRBV20-1 to TRBJ2-2, with D perhaps assigned TRBD1 or TRBD2 (5 bases each). The CDR3 length is 15 residues. Germline CDR1 reads DFQATT; CDR2 reads SNEGSKA (reference sequence). For the CDR3, the DNA is TGCAGTGCTAGAGCCCCAGAGGGGAGCACCCGGGAGCTGTTTTTT. Protein: CSARAPEGSTRELFF.

The chain is built from TRBV4-1 and TRBJ2-5; perhaps TRBD2 as D (7 bases). The CDR3 runs to 14 residues. The germline CDR1 and CDR2 sequences are MGHRA and YSYEKL. The ends were cut back, 4 bases at V and 4 bases at J, with 13 bases in the middle. CDR3 loop: CASSRRGGGETQYF. Here the CDR3 DNA reads TGCGCCAGCAGCCGTAGGGGGGGAGGAGAGACCCAGTACTTC.

This clonotype was counted a few times. V usage is TRBV7-2 and J usage is TRBJ2-7; D not resolved. V was shortened by 2 bases and J by 6 bases, with 8 bases between the two germline ends. CDR3 size: 12 residues. Looked up from germline, CDR1 is SGHTA and CDR2 is FQGNSA. The CDR3 DNA sequence: TGTGCCAGCAGCTTATGGGGTGTCGAGCAGTACTTC. Translation: CASSLWGVEQYF.

The chain employs TRBV19 and TRBJ2-2, with D perhaps matching TRBD2 (6 bases). CDR3 length equals 14 residues. The V and J ends lost 4 bases and 7 bases respectively, with 13 bases between them. From germline, CDR1 is LNHDA and CDR2 SQIVND (reference sequence). The DNA for the CDR3 is TGTGCCAGTAGTACCGGGGGATTACACGGGGAGCTGTTTTTT. Protein product: CASSTGGLHGELFF.

This rearrangement joins TRBV5-1 to TRBJ2-1; D uncertain. Per germline, CDR1 SGHRS and CDR2 YFSETQ. There are 18 residues in the CDR3. Trimming removed 4 bases from V and 0 bases from J, with 20 bases in between. CDR3 coding DNA: TGCGCCAGCAGCCCCGCAATATTGTGGGAAAGCTCCTACAATGAGCAGTTCTTC. It encodes CASSPAILWESSYNEQFF. The whole variable domain, filled in from reference TRBV5-1 and TRBJ2-1, reads KAGVTQTPRYLIKTRGQQVTLSCSPISGHRSVSWYQQTPGQGLQFLFEYFSETQRNKGNFPGRFSGRQFSNSRSEMNVSTLELGDSALYLCASSPAILWESSYNEQFFGPGTRLTVL.

Many counts were recorded for this clonotype. The V call is TRBV27, the J call TRBJ1-2; tentative D call: TRBD1 (6 bases). In germline, CDR1 is MNHEY, CDR2 SMNVEV (reference sequence). The CDR3 is 14 amino acids. With 4 bases removed from V and 8 bases from J, the gap between germline ends came to 17 bases. The CDR3 DNA is TGTGCCAGCAGTTCCCAACCAACAGGGTACGGCTACACCTTC. Translated: CASSSQPTGYGYTF.

Concerning this clonotype: A much larger clone is a single base away; this may be a read error. This likely comes from a read error, as the CDR3 has no conserved phenylalanine or tryptophan at its end. This sequence joins TRBV19 and TRBJ1-1, with a possible D match to TRBD1 (6 bases). Germline loops: CDR1 LNHDA, CDR2 SQIVND (reference sequence). V was clipped by 4 bases and J by 4 bases, with 10 bases between them. The CDR3 runs to 13 residues. As DNA, the CDR3 is TGTGCCAGTAGTAACAGGGTCAGCACTGAAGCTTTCTCT. It yields the protein CASSNRVSTEAFS.